The subject of this entry is one T cell receptor beta chain. Original analysis: Counts of nucleated cells, estimated from reference gene primer amplification, were obtained. Sequencing was performed with immunoSEQ multiplex PCR; in TCRdb, only in-frame clones are kept and a portion is missing. V and J calls and clone size are those listed in that table; D and trimming were worked out from the DNA. The top ten clones hold 20% to 25% of a sample with tens of thousands of clones, roughly four fifths of them seen once. These data belong to a study of blood T cell repertoires in COVID-19. At the level of the study: Samples of COVID-19 (acute and convalescent) were obtained from the United States, Italy and Spain. PBMCs, B-cell-depleted T cells, or T cells were the source of the cDNA or gDNA that made up the material.

This CDR3 contains 13 residues. V was pared by 5 bases and J by 6 bases, with 5 bases of the junction left unmatched. Germline loops: CDR1 MNHEY, CDR2 SMNVEV (reference sequence). This clonotype was obtained from a human donor in a cohort sampled during active COVID-19. Sequenced material: peripheral blood. The chain combines TRBV27 with TRBJ1-2; 8 bases match TRBD1. The CDR3 is CASSRTGRDGYTF. The CDR3, as DNA: TGTGCCAGCAGTAGGACAGGGAGGGATGGCTACACCTTC.